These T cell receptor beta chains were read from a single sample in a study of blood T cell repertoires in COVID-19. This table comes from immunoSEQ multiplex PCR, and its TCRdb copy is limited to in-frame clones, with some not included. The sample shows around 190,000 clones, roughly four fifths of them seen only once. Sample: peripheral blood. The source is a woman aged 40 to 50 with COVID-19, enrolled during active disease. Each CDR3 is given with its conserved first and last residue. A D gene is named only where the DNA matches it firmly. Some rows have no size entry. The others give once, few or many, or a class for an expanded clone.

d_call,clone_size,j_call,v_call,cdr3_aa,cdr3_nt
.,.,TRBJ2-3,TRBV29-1,CSVESHTDTQYF,TGCAGCGTTGAAAGCCACACAGATACGCAGTATTTT
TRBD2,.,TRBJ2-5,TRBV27,CASSLSAGLAAEETQYF,TGTGCCAGCAGTTTGTCAGCCGGACTAGCTGCAGAAGAGACCCAGTACTTC
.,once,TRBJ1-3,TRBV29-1,CSVEWGAGNTIYF,TGCAGCGTTGAATGGGGAGCTGGAAACACCATATATTTT
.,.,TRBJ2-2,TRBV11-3,CASSLQANTGELFF,TGTGCCAGCAGCTTACAGGCGAACACCGGGGAGCTGTTTTTT
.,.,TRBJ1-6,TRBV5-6,CASSRTPTDSYNSPLHF,TGTGCCAGCAGCCGGACCCCTACGGACAGTTATAATTCACCCCTCCACTTT
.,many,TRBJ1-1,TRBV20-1,CSARYGTEAFF,TGCAGTGCTAGATACGGGACTGAAGCTTTCTTT
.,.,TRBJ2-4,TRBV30,CAWSRDNKNIQYF,TGTGCCTGGAGCCGGGATAACAAAAACATTCAGTACTTC
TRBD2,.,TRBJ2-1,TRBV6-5,CASSRLAGEGEQFF,TGTGCCAGCAGTCGACTAGCGGGAGAGGGTGAGCAGTTCTTC
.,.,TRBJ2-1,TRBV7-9,CASSLDVGGSDNEQFF,TGTGCCAGCAGCTTAGACGTCGGGGGATCTGACAATGAGCAGTTCTTC
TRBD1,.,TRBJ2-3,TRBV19,CASSLTGRTDTQYF,TGTGCCAGTAGCCTGACAGGGAGAACAGATACGCAGTATTTT